These 26 T cell receptor beta chains originate from one sample sequenced in a study of graft-versus-host responses after intestinal transplantation. The protocol was immunoSEQ multiplex PCR, while the TCRdb copy is restricted to in-frame clones and leaves out a portion. This sample carries 9,900 or so clones, about 91% of them seen once, and the ten largest clones take more than 3.5%. This specimen was PBMCs, taken approximately 42 days after intestinal transplantation. Receptor source: a human patient who received an intestinal transplant, so some T cells may come from the graft donor.

The J gene is TRBJ2-2, the V gene TRBV13; TRBD2 agrees at 10 bases. The CDR3 is made up of 16 amino acids. The V gene's germline CDR1 is PRHDT and CDR2 FYEKMQ (reference sequence). Trimming removed 1 base from V and 9 bases from J; junction bases left unmatched: 8. CDR3 sequence: CASSLVGLAPRRELFF. DNA for the CDR3: TGTGCCAGCAGCTTAGTGGGACTAGCGCCGCGGAGGGAGCTGTTTTTT. The variable domain in full, with the rest retrieved from reference TRBV13 and TRBJ2-2, is AAGVIQSPRHLIKEKRETATLKCYPIPRHDTVYWYQQGPGQDPQFLISFYEKMQSDKGSIPDRFSAQQFSDYHSELNMSSLELGDSALYFCASSLVGLAPRRELFFGEGSRLTVL.

The CDR3 sequence is CASTPLGTGNTEAFF. The CDR3, as DNA: TGTGCCAGCACCCCTTTGGGGACAGGGAACACTGAAGCTTTCTTT. The J gene is TRBJ1-1, the V gene TRBV6-1; 8 bases match TRBD1. J gave up 1 base and V 7 bases, and 8 bases lay outside the gene matches. This CDR3 region has 15 residues. CDR1 is MNHNS, CDR2 SASEGT, per germline.

The chain is built from TRBV29-1 and TRBJ2-7; TRBD2 matches 8 bases. V shed 4 bases and J 4 bases; nucleotides not matched to a gene: 6. The CDR3 has 13 residues. The germline CDR1 and CDR2 sequences are SQVTM and ANQGSEA. CDR3 loop: CSVAPRGGYEQYF. The CDR3 nucleotides read TGCAGCGTTGCACCTCGGGGGGGGTACGAGCAGTACTTC.

This CDR3 is CASSGPEDTQYF. In DNA form, the CDR3 reads TGTGCCAGCAGCGGTCCAGAGGATACGCAGTATTTT. The chain links TRBV7-9 to TRBJ2-3, with D hard to call. This CDR3 spans 12 amino acids. Per the germline V gene, CDR1 is SEHNR and CDR2 is FQNEAQ (reference sequence). Trimming removed 5 bases at V and 6 bases at J, with 9 bases between.

The chain carries TRBV7-2 and TRBJ2-7; D is perhaps TRBD2 (5 bases). Germline V gene sequence: CDR1 SGHTA, CDR2 FQGNSA. Trimming pared 4 bases from V and 2 bases from J, leaving 9 bases between. CDR3 length: 13 amino acids. CDR3 residues: CASSYTGAYEQYF. DNA of the CDR3: TGTGCCAGCAGCTACACCGGGGCCTACGAGCAGTACTTC.

This chain connects TRBV6-5 to TRBJ1-3, with D tentatively TRBD1 (6 bases). The CDR3 spans 14 residues. V was cut by 8 bases and J by 0 bases, with 11 bases left in between. Germline loops: CDR1 MNHEY, CDR2 SVGAGI. CDR3 region: CASRGASSGNTIYF. Written as DNA, the CDR3 is TGTGCCAGCCGGGGGGCGAGCTCTGGAAACACCATATATTTT.

CDR3 protein: CASTPARSSYEQYF. As DNA, the CDR3 is TGTGCCAGCACCCCGGCGAGGAGCTCCTACGAGCAGTACTTC. The rearrangement links TRBV2 to TRBJ2-7; D is unresolved. Per the germline V gene, CDR1 is SNHLY and CDR2 is FYNNEI. V lost 7 bases and J lost 0, with 13 bases in between. The CDR3 length is 14 residues. Filled out from reference TRBV2 and TRBJ2-7, the complete variable domain reads EPEVTQTPSHQVTQMGQEVILRCVPISNHLYFYWYRQILGQKVEFLVSFYNNEISEKSEIFDDQFSVERPDGSNFTLKIRSTKLEDSAMYFCASTPARSSYEQYFGPGTRLTVT.

The chain carries TRBV9 and TRBJ2-5, with 7 bases that match TRBD2. CDR1 and CDR2 from the germline V gene are SGDLS and YYNGEE. The ends lost 2 bases at V and 1 base at J; junction bases unmatched: 5. The CDR3 sequence is 15 residues long. As DNA, the CDR3 is TGTGCCAGCAGCGTCGATTGGGGGGGCCAAGAGACCCAGTACTTC. Its translation is CASSVDWGGQETQYF.

This clone was seen only once. V usage is TRBV9 and J usage is TRBJ1-6; D call uncertain. Germline V CDR1 and CDR2: SGDLS, YYNGEE. The V end lost 1 base, the J end lost 7 bases, and 18 bases lay between the germline ends. CDR3 length equals 17 residues. The DNA of the CDR3 is TGTGCCAGCAGCGTATATGGATCCCAGGCTCCAAATTCACCCCTCCACTTT. Protein: CASSVYGSQAPNSPLHF. The full variable domain, completed using reference TRBV9 and TRBJ1-6, is DSGVTQTPKHLITATGQRVTLRCSPRSGDLSVYWYQQSLDQGLQFLIQYYNGEERAKGNILERFSAQQFPDLHSELNLSSLELGDSALYFCASSVYGSQAPNSPLHFGNGTRLTVT.

The chain is built from TRBV13 and TRBJ1-1; no clear D. The CDR3 runs to 12 residues. Germline V gene data show CDR1 as PRHDT and CDR2 as FYEKMQ (reference sequence). V dropped 0 bases and J dropped 4 bases, with 3 bases sitting between them. This chain's CDR3 is CASSLGATEAFF. The CDR3 DNA is TGTGCCAGCAGCTTAGGTGCCACTGAAGCTTTCTTT.

This sequence joins TRBV28 and TRBJ2-3; 9 positions match TRBD1. V lost 7 bases, J lost 4 bases, and 9 bases stayed unmatched. CDR1 and CDR2 (germline): MDHEN, SYDVKM. This CDR3 comprises 15 residues. The CDR3 is CASKQGASGPDTQYF. DNA of the CDR3: TGTGCCAGCAAACAGGGGGCTAGCGGTCCAGATACGCAGTATTTT. The whole variable domain, filled in from reference TRBV28 and TRBJ2-3, reads DVKVTQSSRYLVKRTGEKVFLECVQDMDHENMFWYRQDPGLGLRLIYFSYDVKMKEKGDIPEGYSVSREKKERFSLILESASTNQTSMYLCASKQGASGPDTQYFGPGTRLTVL.

The chain couples TRBV7-9 to TRBJ1-2; no clear D. This CDR3 region has 13 residues. Germline CDR1 is SEHNR and CDR2 is FQNEAQ (reference sequence). V was shortened by 2 bases and J by 6 bases, with 10 bases between the two germline ends. The CDR3 bases are TGTGCCAGCAGCTTATGGTCTTTGGATGGCTACACCTTC. The encoded protein is CASSLWSLDGYTF.

The rearrangement links TRBV5-1 to TRBJ2-7; 10 bases are shared with TRBD1. V lost 7 bases and J lost 2; bases outside the gene matches: 6. Germline V lookup: CDR1 SGHRS, CDR2 YFSETQ. This CDR3 spans 14 amino acids. The DNA of the CDR3 is TGCGCCAGCTCCTGGGACAGGGGAACCTACGAGCAGTACTTC. Its protein is CASSWDRGTYEQYF.

The V gene is TRBV7-9, the J gene TRBJ2-2; D uncertain. Germline V CDR1 and CDR2: SEHNR, FQNEAQ (reference sequence). V was cut by 5 bases and J by 4 bases, with 8 bases left in between. CDR3 size: 13 residues. The CDR3 bases are TGTGCCAGCAGCCCCAGTAGCACCGGGGAGCTGTTTTTT. Amino acid sequence: CASSPSSTGELFF.

The chain joins TRBV15 to TRBJ1-1; TRBD1 agrees at 8 bases. CDR1 is LNHNV and CDR2 is YYDKDF in the germline V gene (reference sequence). V trimming: 1 base; J trimming: 1 base; junction bases outside the gene matches: 8. This CDR3 region has 17 residues. CDR3 region: CATSRASSDRANTEAFF. The CDR3 DNA sequence: TGTGCCACCAGCAGAGCCTCCTCGGACAGGGCGAACACTGAAGCTTTCTTT.

The sample holds one count of this clone. The V and J genes are TRBV5-1 and TRBJ2-5; 12 nucleotides match TRBD2. This CDR3 has 18 amino acids. The V segment lost 0 bases and the J segment 5 bases; nucleotides outside the gene matches: 11. Germline V gene lookup returns CDR1 SGHRS and CDR2 YFSETQ. CDR3 amino acids: CASSLVVLAGGPGETQYF. In DNA, the CDR3 is TGCGCCAGCAGCTTGGTCGTCCTAGCGGGGGGGCCGGGTGAGACCCAGTACTTC.

This sequence joins TRBV6-6 and TRBJ1-6, with unresolved D. The CDR3 length is 12 residues. Germline V gives CDR1 MNHNY, CDR2 SVGAGI (reference sequence). V dropped 4 bases and J dropped 13 bases, with 11 bases sitting between them. As DNA, the CDR3 is TGTGCCAGCAGTTCGGGCCCAACCCCCCTCCACTTT. Its translation is CASSSGPTPLHF.

The CDR3 DNA reads as TGCGCCAGCAGCAACTTAGCGGGGGGGTACACAGATACGCAGTATTTT. Translated: CASSNLAGGYTDTQYF. The chain links TRBV5-1 to TRBJ2-3; 11 nucleotides agree with TRBD2. The CDR3 has 16 amino acids. The germline V gene encodes CDR1 SGHRS and CDR2 YFSETQ. J was trimmed by 2 bases and V by 4 bases; bases with no gene match: 6.

With respect to this clone: The junction does not match germline at one end; this may be a read error. The chain combines TRBV18 with TRBJ1-5, with D unclear. Germline CDR1 and CDR2: KGHSH and LQKENI. The length of the CDR3 is 12 residues. CDR3 protein: CANSPSNQPQHF. For the CDR3, the DNA is TGTGCCAACTCACCATCCAATCAGCCCCAGCATTTT.

Comment on this clone: A read error may produce the germline difference seen at one junction end. The chain combines TRBV7-7 with TRBJ2-2; D is unresolved. Germline V gene lookup returns CDR1 SSHAT and CDR2 FNYEAQ (reference sequence). CDR3 length: 14 amino acids. This CDR3 reads CASSFSGNTGELFF. DNA of the CDR3: TGTGCTAGCAGCTTTTCGGGGAACACCGGGGAGCTGTTTTTT.

V gene TRBV9 combines with J gene TRBJ2-7; 7 positions agree with TRBD2. V gave up 2 bases and J gave up 0 bases; unmatched junction bases: 2. Germline CDR1 SGDLS, CDR2 YYNGEE. CDR3 length equals 14 residues. The chain's CDR3 is CASSVSGVSYEQYF. The DNA for the CDR3 is TGTGCCAGCAGCGTCAGCGGGGTCTCCTACGAGCAGTACTTC.

J is TRBJ1-2 and V is TRBV18, with a weak D call TRBD1 (5 bases). V lost 2 bases and J lost 4, with 14 bases in between. CDR1 and CDR2 from the germline V gene are KGHSH and LQKENI. CDR3 length: 15 residues. This CDR3 reads CASSPRGREGYGYTF. CDR3 sequence (DNA): TGTGCCAGCTCACCAAGGGGCCGAGAGGGCTATGGCTACACCTTC.

This rearrangement joins TRBV7-8 to TRBJ1-1, with a tentative D call TRBD1 (6 bases). Deletions cut 2 bases from V and 3 bases from J, with 13 bases between. From germline, CDR1 is SGHVS and CDR2 FQNEAQ. CDR3 size: 15 residues. CDR3 coding DNA: TGTGCCAGCAGCTTAATCGGGGGCATGGACACTGAAGCTTTCTTT. Its protein is CASSLIGGMDTEAFF.

V gene TRBV9 combines with J gene TRBJ1-1; tentative D call: TRBD1 (6 bases). V shed 4 bases and J shed 5 bases, with 12 bases lying between them. Germline V gene lookup returns CDR1 SGDLS and CDR2 YYNGEE. CDR3 length: 13 amino acids. In DNA form, the CDR3 reads TGTGCCAGCAGCTTAGGAGGGGGAACTGAAGCTTTCTTT. It translates to CASSLGGGTEAFF. Combining the CDR3 with reference TRBV9 and TRBJ1-1 gives the whole variable domain DSGVTQTPKHLITATGQRVTLRCSPRSGDLSVYWYQQSLDQGLQFLIQYYNGEERAKGNILERFSAQQFPDLHSELNLSSLELGDSALYFCASSLGGGTEAFFGQGTRLTVV.

The chain recombines TRBV9 with TRBJ1-1; D unresolved. V lost 0 bases to trimming and J lost 4 bases, with 13 bases between them. This CDR3 is built from 15 residues. In germline, CDR1 is SGDLS, CDR2 YYNGEE. The CDR3 region is CASSVGLNTVTEAFF. CDR3 DNA: TGTGCCAGCAGCGTAGGGCTCAATACGGTCACTGAAGCTTTCTTT.

This clone has a handful of counts. V usage is TRBV10-2 and J usage is TRBJ1-2; the D gene is possibly TRBD1 (6 bases). This CDR3 is 13 amino acids long. The germline V gene has CDR1 WSHSY and CDR2 SAAADI. V lost 4 bases and J 2 bases, leaving 8 bases between the germline ends. The CDR3 region is CASSATGNYGYTF. The CDR3 nucleotides read TGCGCCAGCAGTGCCACAGGGAACTATGGCTACACCTTC.